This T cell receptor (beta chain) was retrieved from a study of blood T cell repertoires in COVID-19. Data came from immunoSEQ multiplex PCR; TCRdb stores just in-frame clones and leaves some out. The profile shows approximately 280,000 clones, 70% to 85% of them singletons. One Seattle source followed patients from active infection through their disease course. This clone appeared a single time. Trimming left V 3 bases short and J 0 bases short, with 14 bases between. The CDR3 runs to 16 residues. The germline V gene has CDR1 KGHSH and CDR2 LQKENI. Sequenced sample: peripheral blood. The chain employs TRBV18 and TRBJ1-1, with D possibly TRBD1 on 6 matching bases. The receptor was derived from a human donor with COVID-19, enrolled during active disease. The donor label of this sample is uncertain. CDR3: CASSPDSGALNTEAFF. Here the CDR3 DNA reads TGTGCCAGCTCACCTGATTCAGGGGCACTGAACACTGAAGCTTTCTTT.